These T cell receptor beta chains were read from a single sample in a study of T cell responses to AZD1222 COVID-19 vaccine. Libraries were prepared by immunoSEQ multiplex PCR; TCRdb keeps only in-frame clonotypes and omits some of them. The data show 150,000 or so clones, around nine tenths seen once. Sequencing was performed on peripheral blood, taken on day 0 of AZD1222 vaccination. The source of these receptors is an adult in good health. Both conserved end residues are part of each CDR3. D genes are given only for firm matches. Size is omitted from some rows. Given values are once, few, many or a class for expanded clones.

abundance	v_gene	j_gene	d_gene	CDR3nt	CDR3aa
once	TRBV19	TRBJ2-1	TRBD1	TGTGCCAGTAGTATAGCGGGACAGGGGGGGAATGAGCAGTTCTTC	CASSIAGQGGNEQFF
NA	TRBV5-6	TRBJ1-6	NA	TGTGCCAGCAGCTTGCGGACCACCTCCTATAATTCACCCCTCCACTTT	CASSLRTTSYNSPLHF
NA	TRBV6-4	TRBJ2-5	NA	TGTGCCAGCAGTGACTCGAAAGGATGGTTCGGGGAAACCCAGTACTTC	CASSDSKGWFGETQYF
few	TRBV7-2	TRBJ1-5	NA	TGTGCCAGCAGCTACCATAACAGGAATCAGCCCCAGCATTTT	CASSYHNRNQPQHF
NA	TRBV3-1/TRBV3-2	TRBJ2-5	NA	TGTGCCAGCAGCACGAGGGCACCAGAGACCCAGTACTTC	CASSTRAPETQYF
NA	TRBV10-3	TRBJ2-1	NA	TGTGCCATCAGTGAGTCTGGTCGGAATGAGCAGTTCTTC	CAISESGRNEQFF
NA	TRBV6-6	TRBJ2-1	NA	TGTGCCAGCAGCTTAATATACTACAATGAGCAGTTCTTC	CASSLIYYNEQFF
NA	TRBV9	TRBJ1-2	TRBD1	TGTGCCAGCAGCGTACATTGGACAGGGACCTATGGCTACACCTTC	CASSVHWTGTYGYTF
NA	TRBV10-1	TRBJ2-7	TRBD2	TGCGCCAGCAGTGAGAGCGGGAGATCCTCCTACGAGCAGTACTTC	CASSESGRSSYEQYF
NA	TRBV7-7	TRBJ2-3	TRBD1	TGTGCTAGCAGCGCCGACAGGGGGCCCGTGGATACGCAGTATTTT	CASSADRGPVDTQYF
NA	TRBV5-4	TRBJ2-1	NA	TGTGCCAGCAGCTTGGGGCTTGGCTCCTACAATGAGCAGTTCTTC	CASSLGLGSYNEQFF